These 19 T cell receptor beta chains share one sample of origin, sequenced in a study of blood T cell repertoires in COVID-19. Sequencing was performed with immunoSEQ multiplex PCR; in TCRdb, only in-frame clones are kept and a portion is missing. The table has just over 300,000 clones, nearly 90% seen once. Sequenced: PBMCs or T cells enriched from blood (not recorded which). Receptors were obtained from a woman aged 18-29 years with acute COVID-19.

The chain has TRBV27 and TRBJ1-2, with TRBD1 matching over 7 bases. This CDR3 spans 16 amino acids. V lost 4 bases to trimming and J lost 2 bases; unmatched junction nucleotides: 10. From germline, CDR1 is MNHEY and CDR2 SMNVEV (reference sequence). CDR3 DNA: TGTGCCAGCAGTTCGGAGGGGGCTTTAGGGAACTATGGCTACACCTTC. This translates into CASSSEGALGNYGYTF.

This chain connects TRBV5-3 to TRBJ2-7; 7 bases line up with TRBD2. TRBV5-3 is classed as an ORF, of uncertain function. The CDR3 spans 14 residues. Trimming took 2 bases from V and 3 from J; bases not matched to a gene: 5. CDR3 sequence reads: CARSLGRGVYEQYF. CDR3 in DNA: TGTGCCAGAAGCTTAGGGAGGGGTGTCTACGAGCAGTACTTC.

The chain carries TRBV28 and TRBJ1-2, with D unclear. The CDR3 totals 13 residues. Trimming left V 2 bases short and J 4 bases short, with 8 bases between. Per the germline V gene, CDR1 is MDHEN and CDR2 is SYDVKM. This chain's CDR3 is CASSLDGIYGYTF. CDR3 nucleotide sequence: TGTGCCAGCAGTTTAGACGGGATCTATGGCTACACCTTC.

The chain combines TRBV11-2 with TRBJ2-1; 10 bases match TRBD2. The CDR3 runs to 15 residues. Germline CDR1 SGHAT, CDR2 FQNNGV. Trimming removed 5 bases from V and 1 base from J; junction bases left unmatched: 2. CDR3 protein: CASSLAGVSYNEQFF. The DNA for the CDR3 is TGTGCCAGCAGCCTAGCGGGAGTATCCTACAATGAGCAGTTCTTC. The full variable domain, with the rest looked up from reference TRBV11-2 and TRBJ2-1, is EAGVAQSPRYKIIEKRQSVAFWCNPISGHATLYWYQQILGQGPKLLIQFQNNGVVDDSQLPKDRFSAERLKGVDSTLKIQPAKLEDSAVYLCASSLAGVSYNEQFFGPGTRLTVL.

The sample holds one count of this clone. The chain recombines TRBV5-6 with TRBJ1-4; TRBD1 matches at 7 bases. Germline lookup yields CDR1 SGHDT and CDR2 YYEEEE. The CDR3 is 19 residues long. Trimming took 5 bases from V and 4 from J; bases not matched to a gene: 20. CDR3 DNA: TGTGCCAGCAGTCCAAACGATCGATCTAGGGGGCTTGGTAATGAAAAACTGTTTTTT. It encodes CASSPNDRSRGLGNEKLFF.

This clone came up once. The rearrangement joins TRBV6-5 to TRBJ1-2; 7 bases fit TRBD1. The CDR3 is made up of 13 amino acids. The V and J ends lost 6 bases and 8 bases, in that order; junction bases with no gene match: 9. CDR1 MNHEY and CDR2 SVGAGI come from the germline V gene. The CDR3 coding sequence is TGTGCCAGCAGCGAGGACAGGAGAGTCGGCTACACCTTC. Residues: CASSEDRRVGYTF.

The J gene is TRBJ2-3, the V gene TRBV5-3; 13 positions match TRBD2. TRBV5-3 is an open reading frame, and its role is uncertain. This CDR3 is built from 15 residues. J lost 4 bases, V lost 10 bases, and 9 bases had no gene match. CDR3 sequence (DNA): TGTGCCTTTCCCGGTGGACTAGCGGGAGCAGATACGCAGTATTTT. Amino acid sequence: CAFPGGLAGADTQYF.

The rearrangement links TRBV7-8 to TRBJ1-5, with D unresolved. The CDR3 runs 14 residues. Germline V gives CDR1 SGHVS, CDR2 FQNEAQ. The ends were cut back, 5 bases at V and 6 bases at J, with 14 bases in the middle. The CDR3 spells CASSRAPTPQPQHF. The DNA for the CDR3 is TGTGCCAGCAGCCGTGCACCGACACCTCAGCCCCAGCATTTT.

The rearrangement links TRBV18 to TRBJ2-3; the D gene is possibly TRBD2 (5 bases). Germline lookup yields CDR1 KGHSH and CDR2 LQKENI. CDR3 length equals 16 residues. V shed 0 bases and J shed 0 bases, with 10 bases lying between them. CDR3 residues: CASSPPRAASTDTQYF. The CDR3 DNA sequence: TGTGCCAGCTCACCACCGCGAGCGGCTAGCACAGATACGCAGTATTTT.

The V and J genes are TRBV5-1 and TRBJ1-1; 11 bases line up with TRBD1. CDR3 size: 15 residues. After removal of 0 bases from V and 10 bases from J, the junction contained 8 bases not matched to a gene. Germline CDR1 reads SGHRS; CDR2 reads YFSETQ. CDR3 DNA sequence: TGCGCCAGCAGCTTGGCGGACAGGGGGCTTGAGGGAGCTTTCTTT. Protein product: CASSLADRGLEGAFF.

The chain employs TRBV11-2 and TRBJ2-1, with 8 positions matching TRBD1. Trimming removed 6 bases from V and 2 bases from J; junction bases left unmatched: 6. This CDR3 comprises 15 residues. The V gene's germline CDR1 is SGHAT and CDR2 FQNNGV. In DNA, the CDR3 is TGTGCCAGCAGTTCCGGACAGGGACCCTACAATGAGCAGTTCTTC. Translation gives CASSSGQGPYNEQFF.

This clone came up a few times. The chain joins TRBV6-5 to TRBJ2-7; possibly TRBD2 for D (5 bases). The germline CDR1 and CDR2 sequences are MNHEY and SVGAGI. There are 13 residues in the CDR3. V lost 5 bases and J lost 6, with 14 bases in between. The DNA of the CDR3 is TGTGCCAGCAGTACCACCGGAGGACTCGAGCAGTACTTC. Amino acids: CASSTTGGLEQYF.

This clone was counted a few times. The rearrangement uses TRBV19 and TRBJ1-6, with D maybe TRBD1 (6 bases). Trimming pared 6 bases from V and 9 bases from J, leaving 15 bases between. The CDR3 has 14 amino acids. The V gene's germline CDR1 is LNHDA and CDR2 SQIVND (reference sequence). Here the CDR3 DNA reads TGTGCCAGTAGCCGAGCGAAAGGGGGTTCACCCCTCCACTTT. The encoded protein is CASSRAKGGSPLHF.

V is TRBV7-9 and J is TRBJ1-1, with a possible D match to TRBD1 (5 bases). The CDR3 is 14 residues long. V lost 5 bases, J lost 0 bases, and 10 bases lay in between. Germline CDR1 reads SEHNR; CDR2 reads FQNEAQ (reference sequence). The CDR3 DNA reads TGTGCCAGCAGCCCCAGGGCTATGAACACTGAAGCTTTCTTT. Amino acid sequence: CASSPRAMNTEAFF.

A remark on this clone: At one end the junction does not follow the germline gene, possibly because of a read error. V gene TRBV29-1 combines with J gene TRBJ1-1; 7 bases are a match to TRBD1. The CDR3 length is 14 residues. Germline lookup yields CDR1 SQVTM and CDR2 ANQGSEA. For the CDR3, the DNA is TGCAGCGTTGAAGGACAGGACAGGAAGAGTATGGTGGTCTTT. Amino acid sequence: CSVEGQDRKSMVVF.

V is TRBV28 and J is TRBJ1-1; D may be TRBD1 (6 bases). This CDR3 has 14 residues. Looked up from germline, CDR1 is MDHEN and CDR2 is SYDVKM. V lost 6 bases to trimming and J lost 5 bases, with 16 bases between them. The CDR3 nucleotides are TGTGCCAGCAGCTGGACAGAAAAAAGAACTGAAGCTTTCTTT. Its translation: CASSWTEKRTEAFF.

The sample holds one count of this clone. V and J are TRBV6-5 and TRBJ1-5; D gene uncertain. The V and J ends lost 5 bases and 6 bases respectively, with 14 bases between them. The CDR3 extends over 14 amino acids. CDR1 is MNHEY, CDR2 SVGAGI, per germline. DNA for the CDR3: TGTGCCAGCAGTCCAACCGGGGTCCCTCAGCCCCAGCATTTT. This codes for CASSPTGVPQPQHF.

The chain has TRBV28 and TRBJ2-2; D gene unclear. The CDR3 loop spans 12 amino acids. Trimming removed 6 bases from V and 8 bases from J, with 10 bases in between. Germline V gene sequence: CDR1 MDHEN, CDR2 SYDVKM. CDR3 coding DNA: TGTGCCAGCAGACCCAGGCGTGGGGAGCTGTTTTTT. Its translation: CASRPRRGELFF.

CDR3 amino acids: CASTRNAGQGAGGTGELFF. The CDR3 nucleotides read TGTGCCAGCACCCGAAACGCGGGACAGGGGGCAGGAGGCACCGGGGAGCTGTTTTTT. The chain has TRBV7-3 and TRBJ2-2; 12 positions agree with TRBD1. V trimming: 7 bases; J trimming: 4 bases; junction bases outside the gene matches: 16. The CDR3 spans 19 residues. Looked up from germline, CDR1 is SGHTA and CDR2 is FQGTGA.